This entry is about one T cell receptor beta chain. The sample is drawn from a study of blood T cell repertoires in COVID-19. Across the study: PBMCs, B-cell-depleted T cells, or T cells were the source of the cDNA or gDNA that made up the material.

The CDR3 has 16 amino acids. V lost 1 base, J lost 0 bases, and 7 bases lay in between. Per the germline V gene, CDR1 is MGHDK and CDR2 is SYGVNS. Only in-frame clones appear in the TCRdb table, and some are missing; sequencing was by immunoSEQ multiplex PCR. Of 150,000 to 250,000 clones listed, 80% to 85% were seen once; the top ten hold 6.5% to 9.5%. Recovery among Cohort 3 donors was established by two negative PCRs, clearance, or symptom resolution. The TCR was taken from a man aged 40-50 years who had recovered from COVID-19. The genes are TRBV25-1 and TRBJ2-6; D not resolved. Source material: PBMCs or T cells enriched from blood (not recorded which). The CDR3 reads CASSESGSSGANVLTF. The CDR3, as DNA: TGTGCCAGCAGTGAATCAGGCAGCTCTGGGGCCAACGTCCTGACTTTC.